This T cell receptor (beta chain) was retrieved from a study of human T cells and chemical hapten exposure (dated by TCRdb to the early 2020s). Describing the broader study: For sensitization, 2% DPC in acetone was applied to an approximately 2 cm by approximately 2 cm area of upper inner arm skin. Blood for TCR sequencing was provided by twenty-nine alopecia patients at one to four time points (pre-sensitization, 2, 6 and 24 weeks). Blood samples were taken from patients before sensitization (week 0) and then at 2, 6 and about 24 weeks after DPC sensitization. The mostly female patient cohort included alopecia areata with under or over 50% scalp involvement, alopecia totalis and alopecia universalis. The libraries were sequenced as a pool, and the TCR yield per sample differed mostly because of small variations in library volumes within the pool. Weekly therapeutic DPC doses were additionally applied to the scalp of patients throughout the roughly 23-week study period. Patch tests used Finn chambers with 0.01% DPC on the upper back, scored after 6 days by International Contact Dermatitis Research Group standards. Peripheral blood TCR repertoire changes were tracked in vivo in alopecia patients during primary and secondary sensitization to the hapten diphenylcyclopropenone (DPC).

Many counts were recorded for this clonotype. The antigen it recognizes is unknown. No base quality information exists; no much larger clone differs at one position. Broad study findings and their caveats: Repeated subsampling changed both the strength of the expansion versus patch-test correlation and the threshold at which the correlation became significant. Compared with pre-sensitization or healthy control sets, expanded TCRs formed significantly more large CDR3 similarity clusters, which is consistent with antigen-driven responses. DPC sensitization did not change the number of TCRs with a frequency above 1 in 1000, and there was no evidence of changes in global repertoire structure. The number of PT1 expanded TCRs positively correlated with patch test score, significant at thresholds 8, 16 and 32 but not 4. Alopecia, a presumed autoimmune disease, was present in all patients, so the immune response of the patients might differ from that of healthy individuals.

The CDR3 runs 13 residues from the cysteine to the phenylalanine. Only the CDR3 portion is preserved as DNA: 39 bases, with reading frame beginning at the first base. The junction carries 8 bases between V and J, which are trimmed by 6 bases and 2 bases respectively. The time point label, as the study defines it: patch test 3, about 24 weeks after DPC sensitization. This sample's treatment or condition label indicates: therapeutic diphenylcyclopropenone sensitization with weekly scalp DPC. At every patch-test visit, the blood draw took place before the patch test was put on. Patients were considered eligible if aged 18 to 70, diagnosed with alopecia and deemed suitable for DPC therapy, and patients were excluded if pregnant. Unfractionated whole blood was collected in Tempus Blood RNA tubes, and total RNA was extracted from that blood. The receptor library was made with RACE. Instrument on record: NextSeq 500. During library preparation, unique molecular identifiers were attached to individual cDNA molecules so that TCRs could be counted in a quantitative, reproducible way. Each blood RNA sample was used to sequence both TCR alpha and TCR beta chains. Per the authors' processing: A median of about 87,000 TCRs per sample was observed, with a range of roughly 20,000 to 700,000. The Decombinator software suite was used to annotate the V, J and CDR3 of the TCR reads. For the PS versus PT1 abundance plots, all samples were subsampled to the same number of TCRs (28,000). TCRs were defined as expanded if absent before sensitization and observed at least eight times at the 2-week time point. In TCRdb, the public reads were trimmed at Q25 with fastp and aligned with MiXCR, with productive beta chains retained. Entries are consolidated by CDR3 protein sequence, retaining the most common genes and DNA. TCRdb assigned the V and J calls; the authors' analysis was not used. Across this sample there are about 190,000 distinct CDR3 sequences, with about 25% seen only once. Roughly 2.3% of the sample rests with the top ten.

This clonotype was sampled from a woman in her thirties or forties with alopecia areata. Some clones in this sample may be carry-over from other donors' samples. The chain links TRBV12-3 or TRBV12-4 with TRBJ2-1, with the D gene not confidently named. The source was whole blood, collected in connection with sensitization to the hapten diphenylcyclopropenone (DPC). For the CDR3, the sequence is CASSPRPYNEQFF. The nucleotides are TGTGCCAGCAGCCCGAGACCCTACAATGAGCAGTTCTTC.